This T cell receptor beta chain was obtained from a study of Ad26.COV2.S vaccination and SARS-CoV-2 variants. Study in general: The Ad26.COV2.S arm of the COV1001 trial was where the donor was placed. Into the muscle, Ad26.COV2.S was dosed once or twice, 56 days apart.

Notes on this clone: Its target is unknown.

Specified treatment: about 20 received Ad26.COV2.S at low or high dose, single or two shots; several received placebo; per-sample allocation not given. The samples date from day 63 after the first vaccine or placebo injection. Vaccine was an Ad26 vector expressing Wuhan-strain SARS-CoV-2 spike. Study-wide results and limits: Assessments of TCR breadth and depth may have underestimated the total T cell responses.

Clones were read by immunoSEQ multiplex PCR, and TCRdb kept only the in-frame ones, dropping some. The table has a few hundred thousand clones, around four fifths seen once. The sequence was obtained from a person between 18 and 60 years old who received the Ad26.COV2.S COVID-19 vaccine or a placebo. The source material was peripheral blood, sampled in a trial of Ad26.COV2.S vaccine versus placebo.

The CDR3 DNA reads TGTGCCAGCAGCCCCCGGACTTTTACTGAAGCTTTCTTT. This codes for CASSPRTFTEAFF. V and J are TRBV5-6 and TRBJ1-1; D not certain. From germline, CDR1 is SGHDT and CDR2 YYEEEE. The length of the CDR3 is 13 residues. With 4 bases removed from V and 5 bases from J, the gap between germline ends came to 12 bases.